This T cell receptor beta chain was sequenced during a study of beta chain features in type 1 diabetes. Worth noting for this clone: Antigen unknown.

The CDR3 runs 15 residues. The V gene's germline CDR1 is SEHNR and CDR2 FQNEAQ (reference sequence). Trimming stripped 2 bases from V and 5 bases from J, with 13 bases between. General observations from the study: Insertions at VDJ junctions were less frequent in type 1 diabetes patients. These patients also deleted more nucleotides at the same junctions.

The sequenced template was cDNA made from the entire isolated RNA. The table came from immunoSEQ multiplex PCR; TCRdb's copy has only in-frame clones and leaves some out. The table shows over 100,000 clones, with about two fifths occurring only once. V usage is TRBV7-9 and J usage is TRBJ2-1; maybe TRBD2 (6 bases). Material for sequencing was stem cell memory CD4+ T cells from blood. The origin of this receptor is a woman aged 18-30 years in good health. The DNA of the CDR3 is TGTGCCAGCAGCTTATTACCGGGAGTAAACAATGAGCAGTTCTTC. Translated, it gives CASSLLPGVNNEQFF.